This T cell receptor beta chain came from a study of blood T cell repertoires in COVID-19. Study overall: Sources were T cells, B-cell-depleted T cells, or PBMCs; the material itself was cDNA or gDNA.

Per the germline V gene, CDR1 is KGHSH and CDR2 is LQKENI. The V gene end was trimmed by 3 bases and the J gene end by 5 bases; junction bases not matched to a gene: 2. The CDR3 length is 14 residues. In the authors' methods: Reference gene primer amplification in the assay estimated nucleated cell counts. The method was immunoSEQ multiplex PCR; TCRdb's version includes in-frame clones alone and lacks a portion of them. That table furnishes V, J and clone size, whereas the DNA furnished D and trimming. The profile covers 150,000 to 200,000 clones, with approximately 86% appearing a single time and around 8.2% taken by the ten largest. This clone occurred once.

The gene calls are TRBV18 and TRBJ2-5, with 11 nucleotides matching TRBD2. Sequencing was carried out using peripheral blood. This sequence originates from a man aged 55 to 70 with acute or convalescent COVID-19. For the CDR3, the DNA is TGTGCCAGCTCACCCAGGACTAGCGGGGAGACCCAGTACTTC. It is translated as CASSPRTSGETQYF.